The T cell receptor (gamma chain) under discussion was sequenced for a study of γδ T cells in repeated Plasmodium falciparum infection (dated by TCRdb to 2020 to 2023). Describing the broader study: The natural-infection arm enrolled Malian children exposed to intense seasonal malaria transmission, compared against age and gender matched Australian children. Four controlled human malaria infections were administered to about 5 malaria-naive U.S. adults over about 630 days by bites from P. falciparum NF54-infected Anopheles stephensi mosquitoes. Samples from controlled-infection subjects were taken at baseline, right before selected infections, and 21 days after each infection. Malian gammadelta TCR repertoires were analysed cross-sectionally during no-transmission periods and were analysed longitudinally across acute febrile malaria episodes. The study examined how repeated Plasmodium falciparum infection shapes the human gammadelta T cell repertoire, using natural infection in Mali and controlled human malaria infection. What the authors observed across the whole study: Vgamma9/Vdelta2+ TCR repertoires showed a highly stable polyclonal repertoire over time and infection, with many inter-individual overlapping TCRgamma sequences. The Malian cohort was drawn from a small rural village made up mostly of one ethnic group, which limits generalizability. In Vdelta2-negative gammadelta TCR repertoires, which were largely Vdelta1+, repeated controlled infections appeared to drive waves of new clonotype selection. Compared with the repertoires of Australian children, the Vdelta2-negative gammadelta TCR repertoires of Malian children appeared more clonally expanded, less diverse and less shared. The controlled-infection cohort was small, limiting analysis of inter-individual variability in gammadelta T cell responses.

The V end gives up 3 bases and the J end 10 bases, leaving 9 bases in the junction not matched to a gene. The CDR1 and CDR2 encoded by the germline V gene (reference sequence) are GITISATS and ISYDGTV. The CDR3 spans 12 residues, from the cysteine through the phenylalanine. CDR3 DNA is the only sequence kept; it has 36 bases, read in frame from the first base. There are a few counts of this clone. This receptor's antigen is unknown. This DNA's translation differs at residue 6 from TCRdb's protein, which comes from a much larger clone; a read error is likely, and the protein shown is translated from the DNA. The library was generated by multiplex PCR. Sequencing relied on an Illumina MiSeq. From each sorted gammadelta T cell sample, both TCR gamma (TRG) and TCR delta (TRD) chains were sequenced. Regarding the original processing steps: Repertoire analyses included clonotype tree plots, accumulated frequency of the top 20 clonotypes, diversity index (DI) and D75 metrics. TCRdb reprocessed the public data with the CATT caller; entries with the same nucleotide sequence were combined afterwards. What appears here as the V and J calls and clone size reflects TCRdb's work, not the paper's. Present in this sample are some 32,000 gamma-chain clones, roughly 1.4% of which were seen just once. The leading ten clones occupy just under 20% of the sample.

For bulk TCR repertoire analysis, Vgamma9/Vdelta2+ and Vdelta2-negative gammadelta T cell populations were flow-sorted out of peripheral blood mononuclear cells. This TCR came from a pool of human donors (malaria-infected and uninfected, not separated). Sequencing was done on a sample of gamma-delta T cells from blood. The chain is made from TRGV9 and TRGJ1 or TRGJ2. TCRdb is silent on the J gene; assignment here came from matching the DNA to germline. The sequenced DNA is TGTGCCTTGTGGGAGTCCCGAGTGAAGAAACTCTTT. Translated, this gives CALWESRVKKLF.